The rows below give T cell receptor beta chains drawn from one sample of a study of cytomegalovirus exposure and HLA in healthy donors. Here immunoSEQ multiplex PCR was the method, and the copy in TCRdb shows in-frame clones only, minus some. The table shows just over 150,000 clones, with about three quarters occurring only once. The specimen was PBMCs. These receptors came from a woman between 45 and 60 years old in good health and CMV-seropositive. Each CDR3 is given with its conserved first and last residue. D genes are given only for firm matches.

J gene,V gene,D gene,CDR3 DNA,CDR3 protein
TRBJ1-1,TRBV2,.,TGTGCCAGCAGCTTCCTTGTAGTGGGGCAAGCTTTCTTT,CASSFLVVGQAFF
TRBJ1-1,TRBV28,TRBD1,TGTGCCAGCAGCCCCGGGACAGGGTACACTGAAGCTTTCTTT,CASSPGTGYTEAFF
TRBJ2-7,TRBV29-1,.,TGCAGCGTTGGGGGCCTTTTCAAGTACGAGCAGTACTTC,CSVGGLFKYEQYF
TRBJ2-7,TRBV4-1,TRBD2,TGCGCCAGCAGCCAAGCCCCCGGGACTAGCGGGAGGGCATTAAACGAGCAGTACTTC,CASSQAPGTSGRALNEQYF
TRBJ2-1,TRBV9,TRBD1,TGTGCCAGCAGCTTCGCCGGGACAGGGCGTATCGGCGCTGAGCAGTTCTTC,CASSFAGTGRIGAEQFF
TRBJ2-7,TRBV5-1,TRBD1,TGCGCCAGCAGGTTGACAGGGGCCCACGAGCAGTACTTC,CASRLTGAHEQYF
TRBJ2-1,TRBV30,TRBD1,TGTGCCTGGAGAGACAGGGTTTGGTTCTTC,CAWRDRVWFF
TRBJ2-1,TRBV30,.,TGTGCCTGGAGTGATAGCCTTTACAATGAGCAGTTCTTC,CAWSDSLYNEQFF
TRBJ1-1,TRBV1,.,TGCACCAGCAGCCAATGTAAACAGGAAGCTTTCTTT,CTSSQCKQEAFF
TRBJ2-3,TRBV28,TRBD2,TGTGCTTGGTCAGGACTAGCGGGATCATCCGCTAGCACAGATACGCAGTATTTT,CAWSGLAGSSASTDTQYF
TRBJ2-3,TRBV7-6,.,TGTGCCAGCAGCGTCTCCCAGGGCCTCACGGCAGATACGCAGTATTTT,CASSVSQGLTADTQYF
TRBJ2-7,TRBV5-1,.,TGCGCCAGCAGCTTTAGGAGCGGCCAAGCCTACGAGCAGTACTTC,CASSFRSGQAYEQYF
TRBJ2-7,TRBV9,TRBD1,TGTGCCAGCAGCCAAGGACAGGGGGCTTACGAGCAGTACTTC,CASSQGQGAYEQYF